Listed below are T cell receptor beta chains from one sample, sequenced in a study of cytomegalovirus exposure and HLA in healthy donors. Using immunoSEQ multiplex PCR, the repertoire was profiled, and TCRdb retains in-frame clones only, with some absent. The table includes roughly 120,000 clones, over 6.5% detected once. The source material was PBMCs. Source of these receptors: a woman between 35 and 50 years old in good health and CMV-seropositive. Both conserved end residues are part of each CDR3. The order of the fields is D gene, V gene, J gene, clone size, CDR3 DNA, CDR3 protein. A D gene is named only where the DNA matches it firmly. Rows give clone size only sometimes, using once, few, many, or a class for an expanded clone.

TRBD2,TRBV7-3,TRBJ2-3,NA,TGTGCCAGCAGCTTATGGGCTAGCGGGGGCAACTCCCCCAGAGATACGCAGTATTTT,CASSLWASGGNSPRDTQYF
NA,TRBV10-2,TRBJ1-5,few,TGCGCCAGCAGGCCAACAGGGAACAGGGATCAGCCCCAGCATTTT,CASRPTGNRDQPQHF
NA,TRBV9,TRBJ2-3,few,TGTGCCAGCAGCGTAGCCGGGATGCGAGTACCAGATACGCAGTATTTT,CASSVAGMRVPDTQYF
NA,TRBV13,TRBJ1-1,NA,TGTGCCAGCAGCCCCTCGGAACAGGGATTTGGCACTGAAGCTTTCTTT,CASSPSEQGFGTEAFF
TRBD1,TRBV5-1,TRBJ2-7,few,TGCGCCAGCAGCCCAGGGACAGGGGCCAACCACGAGCAGTACTTC,CASSPGTGANHEQYF
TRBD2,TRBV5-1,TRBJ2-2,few,TGCGCCAGCAGCTTGGTCCCTGGCGGGGGACCGAACACCGGGGAGCTGTTTTTT,CASSLVPGGGPNTGELFF
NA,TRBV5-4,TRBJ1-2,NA,TGTGCCAGCAGCTGGGACACTGGCTATGGCTACACCTTC,CASSWDTGYGYTF
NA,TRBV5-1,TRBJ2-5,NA,TGCGCCAGCAGTAGGGACACCCAAGAGACCCAGTACTTC,CASSRDTQETQYF
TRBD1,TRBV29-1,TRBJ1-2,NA,TGCAGCGTTGAAGGGACAGGACCCAAATTAGCTAACTATGGCTACACCTTC,CSVEGTGPKLANYGYTF
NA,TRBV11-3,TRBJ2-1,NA,TGTGCCAGCAGCCGAGGGATTTCTGAGCAGTTCTTC,CASSRGISEQFF
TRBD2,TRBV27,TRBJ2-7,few,TGTGCCGCGGGGGGGAGCTCCTACGAGCAGTACTTC,CAAGGSSYEQYF
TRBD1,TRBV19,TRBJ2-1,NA,TGTGCCAGTAGGATCCAGGGGGCTACCTACAATGAGCAGTTCTTC,CASRIQGATYNEQFF
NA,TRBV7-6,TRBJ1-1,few,TGTGCCAGCAGCTTGACAGGTGGCACTGAAGCTTTCTTT,CASSLTGGTEAFF
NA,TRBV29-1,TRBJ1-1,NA,TGCAGCGTTGAGCCCGGGACACTTACGACTGAAGCTTTCTTT,CSVEPGTLTTEAFF
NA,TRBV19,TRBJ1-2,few,TGTGCCAGTGTTCCAGGGAACTCATACTATGGCTACACCTTC,CASVPGNSYYGYTF
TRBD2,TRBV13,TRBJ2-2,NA,TGTGCCAGCAGCTTAGGCCGGGCGGGGGGATCGAACACCGGGGAGCTGTTTTTT,CASSLGRAGGSNTGELFF
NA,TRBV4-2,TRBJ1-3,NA,TGTGCCAGCAGCCAATTCTCACCAGACACCATATATTTT,CASSQFSPDTIYF
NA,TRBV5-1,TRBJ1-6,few,TGCGCCAGCAGCTTGGAACGGAATTCACCCCTCCACTTT,CASSLERNSPLHF
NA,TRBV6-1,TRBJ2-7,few,TGTGCCAGCAGGTCGGCCCCAGGGGACGAGCAGTACTTC,CASRSAPGDEQYF
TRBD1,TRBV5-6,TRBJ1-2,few,TGTGCCAGCAGCCCCGGGACAGGATCTTGGAGCTATGGCTACACCTTC,CASSPGTGSWSYGYTF
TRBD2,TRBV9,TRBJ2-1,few,TGTGCCAGCAGCCCTAGCGGGGGGGCTTACAATGAGCAGTTCTTC,CASSPSGGAYNEQFF
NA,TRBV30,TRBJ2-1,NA,TGTGCCTGGAGTGGCGGCCAACAGCAGTTCTTC,CAWSGGQQQFF
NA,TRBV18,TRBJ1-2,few,TGTGCCAGCTCGCCTGACATGGTATATGGCTACACCTTC,CASSPDMVYGYTF
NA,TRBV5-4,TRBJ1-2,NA,TGTGCCAGCAGCTTGGGCAGACAGTCCAACTATGGCTACACCTTC,CASSLGRQSNYGYTF
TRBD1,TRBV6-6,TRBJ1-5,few,TGTGCCAGCAGTCCCGACAGGGCGAAAGCCCATCAGCCCCAGCATTTT,CASSPDRAKAHQPQHF
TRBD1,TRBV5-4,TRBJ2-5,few,TGTGCCAGCAGCCTGGACAGGGTGGTACGCGAGACCCAGTACTTC,CASSLDRVVRETQYF
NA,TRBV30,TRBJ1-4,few,TGTGCCTGGAGTGTAGCCAGGGTAAATGAAAAACTGTTTTTT,CAWSVARVNEKLFF
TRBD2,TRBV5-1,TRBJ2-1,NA,TGCGCCAGCAGCTTACTCGGGGGGAGCTCCTACAATGAGCAGTTCTTC,CASSLLGGSSYNEQFF
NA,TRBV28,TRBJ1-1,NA,TGTGCCAGCATCTTCAGGAGGGGGGGAGCGGTAGCTTTCTTT,CASIFRRGGAVAFF
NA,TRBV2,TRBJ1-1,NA,TGTGCCAGCAGTGAAAGAGCGAACACTGAAGCTTTCTTT,CASSERANTEAFF
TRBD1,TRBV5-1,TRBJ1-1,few,TGCGCCAGCAGCCGTAACGATTATGACAGGGGGGTTGAAGCTTTCTTT,CASSRNDYDRGVEAFF
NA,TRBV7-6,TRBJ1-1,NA,TGTGCCAGCGGCGGTCGGGGCACTGAAGCTTTCTTT,CASGGRGTEAFF
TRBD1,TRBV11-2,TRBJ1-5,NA,TGTGCCAGCAGCTTTAGACAGGGGTACAATCAGCCCCAGCATTTT,CASSFRQGYNQPQHF
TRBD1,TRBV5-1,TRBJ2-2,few,TGCGCCAGCAGCTTGGGACAGGGGTCCGGGGAGCTGTTTTTT,CASSLGQGSGELFF
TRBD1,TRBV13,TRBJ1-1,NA,TGTGCCAGCAGCGTCGGGACAGCTGAAGCTTTCTTT,CASSVGTAEAFF
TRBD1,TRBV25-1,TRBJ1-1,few,TGTGCCAGCAGTGATATTCCAGGGGGCGCGGGCACTGAAGCTTTCTTT,CASSDIPGGAGTEAFF
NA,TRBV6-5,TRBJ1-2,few,TGTGCCAGCAGTCGACGGGACTTATCGGGCTACACCTTC,CASSRRDLSGYTF
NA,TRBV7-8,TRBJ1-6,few,TGTGCCAGCAGCTTTACAGGATCACCCCTCCACTTT,CASSFTGSPLHF
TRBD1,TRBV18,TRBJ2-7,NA,TGTGCCAGCTCACCACGGAGCGAGGGGGCTGAGCAGTACTTC,CASSPRSEGAEQYF
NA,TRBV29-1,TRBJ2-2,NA,TGCAGCGTTGAAGAGGGGCGAAACACCGGGGAGCTGTTTTTT,CSVEEGRNTGELFF
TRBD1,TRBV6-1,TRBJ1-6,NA,TGTGCCAGCAGTGCTGGCAGGGGGTATAATTCACCCCTCCACTTT,CASSAGRGYNSPLHF